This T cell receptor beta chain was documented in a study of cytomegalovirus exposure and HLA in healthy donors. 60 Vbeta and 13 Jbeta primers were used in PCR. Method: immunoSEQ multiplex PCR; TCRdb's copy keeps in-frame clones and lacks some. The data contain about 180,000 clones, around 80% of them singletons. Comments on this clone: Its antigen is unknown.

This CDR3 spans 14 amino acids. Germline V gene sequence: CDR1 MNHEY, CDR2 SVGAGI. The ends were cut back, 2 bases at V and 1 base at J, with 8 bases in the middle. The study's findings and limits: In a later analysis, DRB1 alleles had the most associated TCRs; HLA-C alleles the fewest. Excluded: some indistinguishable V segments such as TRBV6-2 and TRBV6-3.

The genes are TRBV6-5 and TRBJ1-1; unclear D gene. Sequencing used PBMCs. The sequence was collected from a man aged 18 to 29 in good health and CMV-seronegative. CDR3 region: CASSYNSGNTEAFF. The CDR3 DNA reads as TGTGCCAGCAGTTACAATTCCGGGAACACTGAAGCTTTCTTT.